This T cell receptor (beta chain) was retrieved from a study of T cell responses to AZD1222 COVID-19 vaccine. Germline loops: CDR1 MNHEY, CDR2 SVGEGT. CDR3 size: 13 residues. V lost 6 bases to trimming and J lost 2 bases; unmatched junction nucleotides: 4. The repertoire was sequenced with immunoSEQ multiplex PCR; TCRdb's copy has only in-frame clones and lacks some. The repertoire holds 200,000 or so clones, with almost 95% as singletons. About this clone: Its target is not known.

Study conclusions and caveats: Two doses of AZD1222 preceded a rise in Spike-specific TCR breadth and depth. Reportedly, nearly half the spike-specific TCRs target unmutated variant regions. Clonal diversity was possibly underestimated; the donors were predominantly white British and more often female.

The chain joins TRBV6-2 or TRBV6-3 to TRBJ2-7; TRBD2 matches at 7 bases. The sample was peripheral blood, taken on day 0 of AZD1222 vaccination. The clonotype originates from an adult in good health. This chain's CDR3 is CASSILAPYEQYF. The CDR3 nucleotides are TGTGCCAGCAGCATACTAGCGCCCTACGAGCAGTACTTC.